This TCR beta chain was retrieved from a study of blood T cell repertoires in COVID-19. Study-wide context: From T cells, B-cell-depleted T cells, or PBMCs came the material, which was cDNA or gDNA.

This clone came up once. TCRdb's copy holds only in-frame clones and misses some; the assay was immunoSEQ multiplex PCR. The sample consists of 250,000 or so clones, approximately 84% of them appearing once. V was pared by 4 bases and J by 7 bases, with 7 bases between. Germline CDR1 and CDR2: LNHDA and SQIVND (reference sequence). The CDR3 has 11 amino acids. The V gene is TRBV19, the J gene TRBJ1-1; D call uncertain. The clonotype was recovered from a woman aged 45-60 years who had been exposed to COVID-19. Source material: PBMCs or T cells enriched from blood (not recorded which). For the CDR3, the DNA is TGTGCCAGTAGTACCATTAGTGAAGCTTTCTTT. It translates to CASSTISEAFF. Looking up the rest from reference TRBV19 and TRBJ1-1 gives the full variable domain: DGGITQSPKYLFRKEGQNVTLSCEQNLNHDAMYWYRQDPGQGLRLIYYSQIVNDFQKGDIAEGYSVSREKKESFPLTVTSAQKNPTAFYLCASSTISEAFFGQGTRLTVV.